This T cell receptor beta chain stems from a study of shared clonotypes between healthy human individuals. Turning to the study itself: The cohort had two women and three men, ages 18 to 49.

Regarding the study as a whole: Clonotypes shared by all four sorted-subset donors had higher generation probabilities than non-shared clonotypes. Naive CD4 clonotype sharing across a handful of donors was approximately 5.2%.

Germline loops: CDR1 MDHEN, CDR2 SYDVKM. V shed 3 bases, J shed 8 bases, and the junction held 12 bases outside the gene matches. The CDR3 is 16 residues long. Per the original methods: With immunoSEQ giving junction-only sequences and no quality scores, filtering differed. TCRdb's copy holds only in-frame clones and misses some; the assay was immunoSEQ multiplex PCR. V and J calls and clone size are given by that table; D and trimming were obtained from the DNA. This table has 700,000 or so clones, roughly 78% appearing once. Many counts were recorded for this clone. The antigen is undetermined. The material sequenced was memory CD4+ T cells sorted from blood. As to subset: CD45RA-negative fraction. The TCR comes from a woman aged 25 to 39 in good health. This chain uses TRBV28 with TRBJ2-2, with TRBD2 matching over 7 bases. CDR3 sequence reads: CASSFGGSGPRGELFF. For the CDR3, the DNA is TGTGCCAGCAGTTTTGGCGGTAGCGGGCCCCGGGGGGAGCTGTTTTTT.